This entry features one TCR beta chain sequence. Here immunoSEQ multiplex PCR was the method, and the copy in TCRdb shows in-frame clones only, minus some. This table holds roughly 15,000 clones, around four fifths found once. The source of the sample is a study of T cell repertoires in ileal Crohn's disease. Patients were adults with ileal or ileocolonic Crohn's disease needing resection. CDR1 SEHNR and CDR2 FQNEAQ come from the germline V gene (reference sequence). The CDR3 has 16 residues. V was pared by 1 base and J by 3 bases, with 15 bases between. The chain is built from TRBV7-9 and TRBJ2-5, with D tentatively TRBD1 (5 bases). The origin of this receptor is an adult with Crohn's disease. The sample consisted of ileal tissue. CDR3 protein: CASSLGTNSIEETQYF. CDR3 in DNA: TGTGCCAGCAGCTTAGGGACAAACAGCATTGAAGAGACCCAGTACTTC.